The 3 T cell receptor beta chains below all came from one sample that was sequenced in a study of blood T cell repertoires in COVID-19. The data were produced by immunoSEQ multiplex PCR, yet TCRdb's version contains in-frame clones alone and is incomplete. The table lists 250,000 to 350,000 clones, around four fifths of them singletons. Sample: peripheral blood. The receptor set was obtained from a woman aged 50 to 60 with active or convalescent COVID-19.

This clone was seen just once. The chain employs TRBV15 and TRBJ1-1, with 7 bases that match TRBD1. The CDR3 has 15 residues. V lost 5 bases and J lost 3; bases outside the gene matches: 9. Germline CDR1 reads LNHNV; CDR2 reads YYDKDF (reference sequence). This CDR3 is CATSGDTGAYTEAFF. The CDR3 nucleotides are TGTGCCACCAGCGGGGATACAGGGGCTTACACTGAAGCTTTCTTT.

V usage is TRBV21-1 and J usage is TRBJ2-2; the D call in the table, TRBD2, was not verified against the DNA. TRBV21-1 is an annotated pseudogene. This CDR3 region has 18 residues. CDR3 DNA sequence: TGTGCCAGCAGATACGGGACTACACGGGAGACCGGCACCGGGGAGCTGTTTTTT. It codes for CASRYGTTRETGTGELFF.

This rearrangement joins TRBV6-4 to TRBJ1-2, with 8 bases fitting TRBD1. The CDR3 extends over 15 amino acids. Trimming cost V 4 bases and J 4 bases; bases outside gene matches: 8. Germline V gene data show CDR1 as MRHNA and CDR2 as SNTAGT. Here the CDR3 DNA reads TGTGCCAGCAGTGTTGGGACAGGCCTTTCCTATGGCTACACCTTC. Protein product: CASSVGTGLSYGYTF.